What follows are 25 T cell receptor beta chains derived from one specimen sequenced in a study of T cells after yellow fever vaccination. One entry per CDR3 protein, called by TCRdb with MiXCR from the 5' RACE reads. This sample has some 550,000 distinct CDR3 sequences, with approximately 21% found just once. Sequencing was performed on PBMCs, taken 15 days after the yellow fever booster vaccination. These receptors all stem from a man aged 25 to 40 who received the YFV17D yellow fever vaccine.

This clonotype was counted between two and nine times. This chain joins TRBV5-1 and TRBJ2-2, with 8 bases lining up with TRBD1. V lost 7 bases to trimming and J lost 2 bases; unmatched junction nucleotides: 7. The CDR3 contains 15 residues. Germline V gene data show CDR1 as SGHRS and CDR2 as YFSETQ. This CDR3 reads CASASGGANTGELFF. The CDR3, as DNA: TGCGCCAGCGCTTCAGGGGGCGCAAACACCGGGGAGCTGTTTTTT.

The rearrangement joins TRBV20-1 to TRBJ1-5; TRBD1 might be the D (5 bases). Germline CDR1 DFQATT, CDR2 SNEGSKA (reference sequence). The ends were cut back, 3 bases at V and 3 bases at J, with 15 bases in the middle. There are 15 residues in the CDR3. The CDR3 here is CSASTGSKDNQPQHF. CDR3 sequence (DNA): TGCAGTGCTAGTACAGGAAGTAAGGACAATCAGCCCCAGCATTTT.

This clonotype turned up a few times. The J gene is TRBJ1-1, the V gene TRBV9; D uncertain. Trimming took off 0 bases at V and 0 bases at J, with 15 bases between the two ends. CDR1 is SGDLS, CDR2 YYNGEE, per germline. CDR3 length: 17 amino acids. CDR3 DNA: TGTGCCAGCAGCGTAGGGGGAGTGGGTGGGATGAACACTGAAGCTTTCTTT. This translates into CASSVGGVGGMNTEAFF.

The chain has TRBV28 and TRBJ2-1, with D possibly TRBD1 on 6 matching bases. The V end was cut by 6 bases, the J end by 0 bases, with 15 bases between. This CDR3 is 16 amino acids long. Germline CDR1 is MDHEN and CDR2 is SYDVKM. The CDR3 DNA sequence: TGTGCCAGCAGGGTGACAGGAACGAGCTCCTACAATGAGCAGTTCTTC. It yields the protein CASRVTGTSSYNEQFF.

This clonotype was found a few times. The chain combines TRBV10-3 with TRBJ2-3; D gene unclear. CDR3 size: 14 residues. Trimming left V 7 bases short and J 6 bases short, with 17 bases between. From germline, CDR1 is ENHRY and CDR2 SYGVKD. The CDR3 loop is CAIKLDQLGDTQYF. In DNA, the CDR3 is TGTGCCATCAAATTGGACCAACTGGGGGATACGCAGTATTTT.

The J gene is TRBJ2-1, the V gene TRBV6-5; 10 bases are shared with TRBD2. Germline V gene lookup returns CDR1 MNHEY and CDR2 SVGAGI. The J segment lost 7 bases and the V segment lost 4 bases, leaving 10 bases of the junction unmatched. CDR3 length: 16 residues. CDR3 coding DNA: TGTGCCAGCAGTTTTCTAGCGGGAGAAACAAGAAATGAGCAGTTCTTC. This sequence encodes CASSFLAGETRNEQFF.

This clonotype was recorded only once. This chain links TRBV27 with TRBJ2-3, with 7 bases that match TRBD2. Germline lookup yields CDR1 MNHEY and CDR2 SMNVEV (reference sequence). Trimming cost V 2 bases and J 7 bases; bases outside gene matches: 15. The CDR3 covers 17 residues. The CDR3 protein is CASSLRRTAGETYTQYF. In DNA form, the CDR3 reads TGTGCCAGCAGTTTAAGACGAACGGCGGGAGAAACCTATACGCAGTATTTT.

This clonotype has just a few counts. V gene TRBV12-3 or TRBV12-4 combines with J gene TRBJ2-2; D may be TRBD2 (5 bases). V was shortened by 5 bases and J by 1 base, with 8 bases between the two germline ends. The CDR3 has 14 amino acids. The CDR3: CASSESGNTGELFF. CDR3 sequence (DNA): TGTGCCAGCAGTGAAAGCGGGAACACCGGGGAGCTGTTTTTT.

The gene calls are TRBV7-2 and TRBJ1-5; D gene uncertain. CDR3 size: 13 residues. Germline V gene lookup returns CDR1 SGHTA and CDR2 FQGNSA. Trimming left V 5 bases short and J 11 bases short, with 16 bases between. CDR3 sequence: CASSAGPAGAQHF. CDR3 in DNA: TGTGCCAGCAGCGCCGGACCCGCGGGAGCCCAGCATTTT.

The DNA for the CDR3 is TGTGCCAGCAGCGATCGGACTAGCGGGAACGAGCAGTACTTC. Translated, it gives CASSDRTSGNEQYF. The chain combines TRBV7-9 with TRBJ2-7, with TRBD2 identical over 12 bases. V lost 5 bases and J lost 5; bases outside the gene matches: 4. Germline values: CDR1 SEHNR, CDR2 FQNEAQ (reference sequence). The CDR3 covers 14 residues. Based on the CDR3 plus reference TRBV7-9 and TRBJ2-7, the full variable domain is DTGVSQNPRHKITKRGQNVTFRCDPISEHNRLYWYRQTLGQGPEFLTYFQNEAQLEKSRLLSDRFSAERPKGSFSTLEIQRTEQGDSAMYLCASSDRTSGNEQYFGPGTRLTVT.

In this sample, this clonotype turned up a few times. CDR3 nucleotide sequence: TGCGCCAGCAGCCTGGGACAGGGATACCAAGAGACCCAGTACTTC. Its protein product is CASSLGQGYQETQYF. V is TRBV5-1 and J is TRBJ2-5; 9 bases map to TRBD1. V shed 4 bases and J 0 bases; nucleotides not matched to a gene: 4. The CDR3 runs 15 residues. Germline-derived CDR1 and CDR2 are SGHRS and YFSETQ.

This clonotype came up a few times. The CDR3 is CASSPTGNVGMNTEAFF. The CDR3, as DNA: TGTGCCAGCAGCCCGACAGGGAACGTTGGCATGAACACTGAAGCTTTCTTT. The J gene is TRBJ1-1, the V gene TRBV6-1; TRBD1 agrees at 7 bases. CDR1 and CDR2 from the germline V gene are MNHNS and SASEGT. J gave up 0 bases and V 6 bases, and 13 bases lay outside the gene matches. The CDR3 contains 17 residues.

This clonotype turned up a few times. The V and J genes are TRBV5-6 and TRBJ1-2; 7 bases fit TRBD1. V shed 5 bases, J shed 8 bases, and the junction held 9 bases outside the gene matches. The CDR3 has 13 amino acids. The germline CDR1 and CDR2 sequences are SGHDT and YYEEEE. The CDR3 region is CASSHDRARGYTF. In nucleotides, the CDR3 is TGTGCCAGCAGTCATGACAGGGCGAGAGGCTACACCTTC.

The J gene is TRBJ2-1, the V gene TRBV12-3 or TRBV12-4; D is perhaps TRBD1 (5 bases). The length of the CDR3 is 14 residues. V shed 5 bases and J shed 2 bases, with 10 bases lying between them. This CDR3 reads CASSQLTAYNEQFF. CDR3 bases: TGTGCCAGCAGTCAACTGACAGCCTACAATGAGCAGTTCTTC.

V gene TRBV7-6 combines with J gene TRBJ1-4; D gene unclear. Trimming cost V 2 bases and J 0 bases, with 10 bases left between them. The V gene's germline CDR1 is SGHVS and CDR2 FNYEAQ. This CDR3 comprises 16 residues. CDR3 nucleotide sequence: TGTGCCAGCAGCTTATCGTTTGTTGCAACTAATGAAAAACTGTTTTTT. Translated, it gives CASSLSFVATNEKLFF.

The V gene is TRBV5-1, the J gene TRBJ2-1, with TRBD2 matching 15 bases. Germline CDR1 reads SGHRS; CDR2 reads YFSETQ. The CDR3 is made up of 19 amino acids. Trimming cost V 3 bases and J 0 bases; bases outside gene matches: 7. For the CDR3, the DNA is TGCGCCAGCAGCTCGGGGACTAGCGGGAGGCAGAGCTCCTACAATGAGCAGTTCTTC. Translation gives CASSSGTSGRQSSYNEQFF.

The CDR3 loop reads CATSPMGRGDTEAFF. The CDR3, as DNA: TGTGCCACCAGCCCAATGGGGAGGGGAGACACTGAAGCTTTCTTT. The chain uses TRBV15 and TRBJ1-1; weak D call: TRBD1 (5 bases). V was clipped by 5 bases and J by 3 bases, with 16 bases between them. The CDR3 totals 15 residues. CDR1 is LNHNV, CDR2 YYDKDF, per germline (reference sequence).

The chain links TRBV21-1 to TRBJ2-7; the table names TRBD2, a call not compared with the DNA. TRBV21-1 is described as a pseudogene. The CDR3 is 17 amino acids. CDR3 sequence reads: CASTFKQLVARHYEQYF. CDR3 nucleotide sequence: TGTGCCAGCACCTTTAAACAGTTGGTTGCTAGACACTACGAGCAGTACTTC.

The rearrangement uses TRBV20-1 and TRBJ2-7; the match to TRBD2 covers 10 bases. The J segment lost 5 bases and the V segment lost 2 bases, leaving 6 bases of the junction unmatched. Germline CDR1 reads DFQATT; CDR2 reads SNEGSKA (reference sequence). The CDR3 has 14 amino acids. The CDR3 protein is CSARLAGVPHEQYF. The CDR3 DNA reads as TGCAGTGCTAGACTAGCGGGAGTCCCCCACGAGCAGTACTTC.

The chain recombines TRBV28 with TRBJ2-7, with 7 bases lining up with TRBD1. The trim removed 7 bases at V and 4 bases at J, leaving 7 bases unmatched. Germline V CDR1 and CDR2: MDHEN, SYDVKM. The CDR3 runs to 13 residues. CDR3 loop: CASNFGTAYEQYF. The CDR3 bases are TGTGCCAGCAACTTCGGGACAGCGTACGAGCAGTACTTC.

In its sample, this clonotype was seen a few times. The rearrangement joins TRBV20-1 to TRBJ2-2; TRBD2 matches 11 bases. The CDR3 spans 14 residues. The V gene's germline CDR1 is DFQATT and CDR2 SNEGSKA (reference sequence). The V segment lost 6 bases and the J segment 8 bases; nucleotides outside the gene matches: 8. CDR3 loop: CSARTSGRTGELFF. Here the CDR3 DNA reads TGCAGTGCGAGAACTAGCGGGAGAACAGGGGAGCTGTTTTTT.

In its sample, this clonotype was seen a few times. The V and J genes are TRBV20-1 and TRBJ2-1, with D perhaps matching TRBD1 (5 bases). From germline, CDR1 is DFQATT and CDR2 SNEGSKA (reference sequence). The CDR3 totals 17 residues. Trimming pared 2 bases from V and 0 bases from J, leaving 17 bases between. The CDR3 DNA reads TGCAGTGCTAGAACCACGGCAGGGTCTAGCTCCTACAATGAGCAGTTCTTC. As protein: CSARTTAGSSSYNEQFF.

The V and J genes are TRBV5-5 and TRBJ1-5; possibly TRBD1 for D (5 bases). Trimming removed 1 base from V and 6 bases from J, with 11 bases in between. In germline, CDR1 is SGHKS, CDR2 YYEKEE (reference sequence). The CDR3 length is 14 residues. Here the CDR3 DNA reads TGTGCCAGCAGCTTGACAGGTGGGGTTCAGCCCCAGCATTTT. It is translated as CASSLTGGVQPQHF.

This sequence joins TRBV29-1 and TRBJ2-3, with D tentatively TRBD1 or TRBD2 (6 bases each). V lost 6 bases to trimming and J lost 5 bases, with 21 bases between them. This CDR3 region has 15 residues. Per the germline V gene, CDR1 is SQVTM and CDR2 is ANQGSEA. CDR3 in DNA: TGCAGCGTCAGATCCAGGGGCCCGGGGGTAGATACGCAGTATTTT. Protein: CSVRSRGPGVDTQYF.

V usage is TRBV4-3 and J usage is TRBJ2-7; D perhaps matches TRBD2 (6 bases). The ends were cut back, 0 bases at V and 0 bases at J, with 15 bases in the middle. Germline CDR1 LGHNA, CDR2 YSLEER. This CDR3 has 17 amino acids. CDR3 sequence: CASSQELSGLFSYEQYF. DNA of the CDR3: TGCGCCAGCAGCCAAGAGTTGAGCGGGTTGTTCTCCTACGAGCAGTACTTC.